One T cell receptor (beta chain) is described in this entry. Its antigen is still unknown. This sample is drawn from a study of cytomegalovirus exposure and HLA in healthy donors. Study background: The platform used for the approximately 120 validation repertoires matched that of the 600 to 800 first-cohort repertoires, a later analysis reported.

CDR1 and CDR2 from the germline V gene are SEHNR and FQNEAQ (reference sequence). The CDR3 consists of 12 residues. Trimming removed 3 bases from V and 10 bases from J, with 10 bases in between. The method was immunoSEQ multiplex PCR; TCRdb's version includes in-frame clones alone and lacks a portion of them. The sample has nearly 110,000 clones; about 85% are singletons. The study, taken as a whole, reports: Rarity marked most TCR sequences, yet some public TCRs occurred in many donors. First-cohort TCR clusters tended to co-occur in the 120 or so validation repertoires, a later analysis found. It was reported that the classifier diagnosed cytomegalovirus status with high specificity and sensitivity in both the original and validation cohorts.

This rearrangement joins TRBV7-9 to TRBJ1-5; D unclear. The receptor was isolated from a woman in her late teens or twenties in good health and CMV-seropositive. What was sequenced was PBMCs. The CDR3 reads CASSLGESPQHF. The CDR3 bases are TGTGCCAGCAGCTTGGGAGAGTCCCCCCAGCATTTT.